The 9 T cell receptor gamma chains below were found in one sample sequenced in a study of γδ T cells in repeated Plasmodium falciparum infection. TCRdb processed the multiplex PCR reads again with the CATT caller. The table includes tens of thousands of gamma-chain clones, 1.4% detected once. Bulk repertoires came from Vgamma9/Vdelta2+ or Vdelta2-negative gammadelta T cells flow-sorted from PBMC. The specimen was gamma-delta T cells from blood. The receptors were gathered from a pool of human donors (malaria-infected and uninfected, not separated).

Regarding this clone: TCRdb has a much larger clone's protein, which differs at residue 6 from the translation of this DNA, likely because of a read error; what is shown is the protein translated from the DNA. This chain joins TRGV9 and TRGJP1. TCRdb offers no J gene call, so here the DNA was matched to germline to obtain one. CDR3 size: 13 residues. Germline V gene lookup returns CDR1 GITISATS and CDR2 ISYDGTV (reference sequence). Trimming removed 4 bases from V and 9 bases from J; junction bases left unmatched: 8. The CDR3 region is CALWEGFRWFKIF. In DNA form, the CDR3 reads TGTGCCTTGTGGGAAGGATTCCGTTGGTTCAAGATATTT.

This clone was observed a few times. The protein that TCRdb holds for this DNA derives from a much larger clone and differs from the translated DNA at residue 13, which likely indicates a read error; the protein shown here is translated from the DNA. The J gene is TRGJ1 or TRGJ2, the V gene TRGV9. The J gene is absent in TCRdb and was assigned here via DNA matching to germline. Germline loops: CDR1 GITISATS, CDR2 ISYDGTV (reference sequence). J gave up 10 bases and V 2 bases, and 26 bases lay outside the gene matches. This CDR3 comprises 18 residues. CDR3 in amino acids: CALWEGHPGPIRHLKKLF. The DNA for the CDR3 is TGTGCCTTGTGGGAGGGCCACCCGGGTCCCATACGCCACCTAAAGAAACTCTTT.

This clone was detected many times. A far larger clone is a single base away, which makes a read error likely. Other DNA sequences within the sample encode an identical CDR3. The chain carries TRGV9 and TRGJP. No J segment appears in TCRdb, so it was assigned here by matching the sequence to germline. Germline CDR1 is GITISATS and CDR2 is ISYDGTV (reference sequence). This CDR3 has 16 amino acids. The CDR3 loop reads CALWDQQELGKKIKVF. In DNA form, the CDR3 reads TGTGCCTTGTGGGATCAACAAGAGTTGGGTAAAAAAATCAAGGTATTT.

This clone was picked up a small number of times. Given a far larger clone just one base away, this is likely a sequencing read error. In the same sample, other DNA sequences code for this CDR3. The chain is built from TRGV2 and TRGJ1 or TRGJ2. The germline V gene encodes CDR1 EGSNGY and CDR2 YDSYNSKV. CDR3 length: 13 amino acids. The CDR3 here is CATWDGLAQKKLF. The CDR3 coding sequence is TGTGCTACCTGGGACGGGCTTGCGCAAAAGAAACTCTTT.

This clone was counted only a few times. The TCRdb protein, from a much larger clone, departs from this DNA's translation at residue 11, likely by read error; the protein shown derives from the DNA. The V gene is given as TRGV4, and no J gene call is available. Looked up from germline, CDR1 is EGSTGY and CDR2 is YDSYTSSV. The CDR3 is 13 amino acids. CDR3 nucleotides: TGTGCCACCTGGGATGGGCCGTGGAGTAAGGAACTCTTT. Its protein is CATWDGPWSKELF.

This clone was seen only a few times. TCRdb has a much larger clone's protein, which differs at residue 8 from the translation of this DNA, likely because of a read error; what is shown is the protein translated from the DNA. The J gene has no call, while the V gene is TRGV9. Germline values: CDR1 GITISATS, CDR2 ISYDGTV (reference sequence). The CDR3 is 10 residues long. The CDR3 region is CALCLIERLF. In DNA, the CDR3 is TGTGCCTTGTGTCTGATAGAGAGACTCTTT.

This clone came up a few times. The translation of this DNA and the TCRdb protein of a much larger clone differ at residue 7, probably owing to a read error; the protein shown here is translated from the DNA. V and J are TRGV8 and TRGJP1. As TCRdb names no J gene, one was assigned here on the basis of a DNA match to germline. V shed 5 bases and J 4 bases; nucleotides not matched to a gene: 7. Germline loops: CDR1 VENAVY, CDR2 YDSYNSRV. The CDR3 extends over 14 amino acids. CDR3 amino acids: CATWGNITGWFKIF. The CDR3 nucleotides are TGTGCCACCTGGGGCAATATCACTGGTTGGTTCAAGATATTT.

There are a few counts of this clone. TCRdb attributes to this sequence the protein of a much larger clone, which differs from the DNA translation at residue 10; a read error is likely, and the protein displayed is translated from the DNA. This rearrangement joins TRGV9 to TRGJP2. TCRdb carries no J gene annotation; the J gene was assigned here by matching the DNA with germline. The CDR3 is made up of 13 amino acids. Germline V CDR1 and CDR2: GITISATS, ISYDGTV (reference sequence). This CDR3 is CALWRRSDWNKTF. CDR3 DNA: TGTGCCTTGTGGAGGAGGAGTGATTGGAACAAGACGTTT.

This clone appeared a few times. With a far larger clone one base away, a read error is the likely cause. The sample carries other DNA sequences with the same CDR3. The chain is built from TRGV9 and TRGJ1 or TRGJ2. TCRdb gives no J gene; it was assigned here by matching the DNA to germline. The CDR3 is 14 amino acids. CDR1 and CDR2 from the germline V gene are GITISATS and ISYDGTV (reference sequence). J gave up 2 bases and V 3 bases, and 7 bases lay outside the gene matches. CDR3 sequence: CALWEILHYYKKLF. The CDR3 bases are TGTGCCTTGTGGGAGATCCTACATTATTATAAGAAACTCTTT.